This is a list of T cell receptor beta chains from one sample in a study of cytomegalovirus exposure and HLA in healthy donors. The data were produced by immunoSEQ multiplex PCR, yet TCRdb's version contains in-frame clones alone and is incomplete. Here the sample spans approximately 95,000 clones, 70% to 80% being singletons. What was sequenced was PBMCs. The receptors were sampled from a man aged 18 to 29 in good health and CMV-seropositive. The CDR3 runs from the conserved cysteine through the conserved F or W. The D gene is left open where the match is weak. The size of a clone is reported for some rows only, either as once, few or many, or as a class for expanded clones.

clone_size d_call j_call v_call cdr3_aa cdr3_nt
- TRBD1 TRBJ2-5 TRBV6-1 CASSDLTGAQETQYF TGTGCCAGCAGTGACTTGACAGGGGCGCAAGAGACCCAGTACTTC
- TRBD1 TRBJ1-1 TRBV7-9 CANSLGQGLTEAFF TGTGCCAACAGTCTTGGACAGGGGCTTACTGAAGCTTTCTTT
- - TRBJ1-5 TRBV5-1 CASSLAGVSNQPQHF TGCGCCAGCAGCTTGGCGGGGGTTAGCAATCAGCCCCAGCATTTT
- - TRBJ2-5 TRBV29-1 CSVEGQAGETQYF TGCAGCGTTGAAGGGCAGGCGGGGGAGACCCAGTACTTC
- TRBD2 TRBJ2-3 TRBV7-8 CASSSGGPRSRDTQYF TGTGCCAGCTCTAGCGGGGGGCCACGGAGTAGAGATACGCAGTATTTT
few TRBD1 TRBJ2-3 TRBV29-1 CSVTTGVGTQYF TGCAGCGTCACGACAGGGGTGGGTACGCAGTATTTT
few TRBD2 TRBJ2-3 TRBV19 CASSMAGIAGGQVDTQYF TGTGCCAGTAGTATGGCTGGAATAGCGGGGGGTCAGGTAGATACGCAGTATTTT
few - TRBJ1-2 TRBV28 CASREGYYGYTF TGTGCCAGCAGAGAGGGCTACTATGGCTACACCTTC
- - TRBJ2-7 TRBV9 CASSVDPGSLEQYF TGTGCCAGCAGCGTAGACCCGGGGTCGTTGGAGCAGTACTTC
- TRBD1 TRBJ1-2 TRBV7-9 CASSLGQGDGYTF TGTGCCAGCAGCTTGGGACAGGGTGATGGCTACACCTTC
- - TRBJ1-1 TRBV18 CASSPGVSGGGNTEAFF TGTGCCAGCTCACCCGGTGTATCTGGGGGAGGGAACACTGAAGCTTTCTTT
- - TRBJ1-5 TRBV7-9 CASSQGISNQPQHF TGTGCCAGCAGCCAGGGAATTAGCAATCAGCCCCAGCATTTT
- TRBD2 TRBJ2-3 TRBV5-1 CASSLQGLGSDTQYF TGCGCCAGCAGCTTGCAGGGACTAGGCTCGGATACGCAGTATTTT
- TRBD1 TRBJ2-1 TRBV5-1 CASNPGQGFSEQFF TGCGCCAGCAATCCGGGACAGGGGTTTAGTGAGCAGTTCTTC
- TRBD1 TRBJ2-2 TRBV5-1 CASSPGQGGTGELFF TGCGCCAGCAGCCCCGGACAGGGGGGCACCGGGGAGCTGTTTTTT
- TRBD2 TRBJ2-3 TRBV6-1 CASSELAGPADTQYF TGTGCCAGCAGTGAATTAGCGGGCCCCGCAGATACGCAGTATTTT
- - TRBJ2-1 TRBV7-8 CASSLLLGRQVFNEQFF TGTGCCAGCAGCTTGTTATTAGGGAGACAGGTTTTTAATGAGCAGTTCTTC
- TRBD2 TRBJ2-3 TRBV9 CASSISGGRTDTQYF TGTGCCAGCAGCATTAGCGGGGGAAGGACAGATACGCAGTATTTT
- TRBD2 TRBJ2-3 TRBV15 CATSRATAGGFMDTQYF TGTGCCACCAGCAGAGCTACAGCGGGGGGATTTATGGATACGCAGTATTTT
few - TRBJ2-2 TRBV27 CASSPSRQRTGELFF TGTGCCAGCAGTCCCTCCAGACAGCGCACCGGGGAGCTGTTTTTT
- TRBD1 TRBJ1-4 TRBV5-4 CASSKGGTGGEKLFF TGTGCCAGCAGCAAAGGCGGGACAGGGGGTGAAAAACTGTTTTTT
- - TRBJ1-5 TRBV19 CASSNRAQPQHF TGTGCCAGTAGTAACAGGGCGCAGCCCCAGCATTTT